These 5 T cell receptor beta chains share one sample of origin, sequenced in a study of blood T cell repertoires in COVID-19. Sequenced by immunoSEQ multiplex PCR; TCRdb stores in-frame clones only, minus some. The table shows 180,000 or so clones, with 70% to 90% occurring only once. Source material: peripheral blood. Receptors were obtained from a woman younger than 45 with acute or convalescent COVID-19.

This clone appeared a single time. The genes are TRBV5-1 and TRBJ2-5; TRBD2 might be the D (6 bases). The germline gives CDR1 SGHRS, CDR2 YFSETQ. Between the trimmed V and J ends, which lost 0 bases and 3 bases, there was a span of 9 bases. The CDR3 extends over 14 amino acids. The CDR3 reads CASSLGSGEETQYF. CDR3 nucleotide sequence: TGCGCCAGCAGCTTGGGTTCGGGGGAAGAGACCCAGTACTTC.

The V and J genes are TRBV5-1 and TRBJ2-5; D might be TRBD2 (5 bases). V lost 2 bases, J lost 3 bases, and 11 bases lay in between. CDR1 and CDR2 (germline): SGHRS, YFSETQ. This CDR3 contains 14 residues. CDR3 residues: CASSFGSGEETQYF. CDR3 nucleotides: TGCGCCAGCAGCTTCGGGTCCGGGGAAGAGACCCAGTACTTC.

The chain has TRBV18 and TRBJ2-6; TRBD1 aligns across 8 bases. Germline V lookup: CDR1 KGHSH, CDR2 LQKENI. The CDR3 sequence is 18 residues long. Trimming took 2 bases from V and 0 from J; bases not matched to a gene: 6. The CDR3 region has the DNA TGTGCCAGCTCACCAGTCCAGACAGGGGCCTCTGGGGCCAACGTCCTGACTTTC. Its protein product is CASSPVQTGASGANVLTF.

As concerns this clone: Different DNA sequences within this sample yield the same CDR3. The chain uses TRBV3-1 (or the pseudogene TRBV3-2) and TRBJ2-3; D gene uncertain. The CDR3 totals 13 residues. Per the germline V gene, CDR1 is LGHDT and CDR2 is YNNKEL (reference sequence). Trimming removed 4 bases at V and 1 base at J, with 6 bases between. CDR3 in amino acids: CASSPRGTDTQYF. In DNA, the CDR3 is TGTGCCAGCAGCCCGCGCGGCACAGATACGCAGTATTTT.

The chain carries TRBV30 and TRBJ1-6, with D unclear. Looked up from germline, CDR1 is GTSNPN and CDR2 is SVGIG (reference sequence). V was cut by 8 bases and J by 8 bases, with 10 bases left in between. There are 11 residues in the CDR3. CDR3 nucleotide sequence: TGTGCCGCGGCCCGCGATTCACCCCTCCACTTT. It yields the protein CAAARDSPLHF.